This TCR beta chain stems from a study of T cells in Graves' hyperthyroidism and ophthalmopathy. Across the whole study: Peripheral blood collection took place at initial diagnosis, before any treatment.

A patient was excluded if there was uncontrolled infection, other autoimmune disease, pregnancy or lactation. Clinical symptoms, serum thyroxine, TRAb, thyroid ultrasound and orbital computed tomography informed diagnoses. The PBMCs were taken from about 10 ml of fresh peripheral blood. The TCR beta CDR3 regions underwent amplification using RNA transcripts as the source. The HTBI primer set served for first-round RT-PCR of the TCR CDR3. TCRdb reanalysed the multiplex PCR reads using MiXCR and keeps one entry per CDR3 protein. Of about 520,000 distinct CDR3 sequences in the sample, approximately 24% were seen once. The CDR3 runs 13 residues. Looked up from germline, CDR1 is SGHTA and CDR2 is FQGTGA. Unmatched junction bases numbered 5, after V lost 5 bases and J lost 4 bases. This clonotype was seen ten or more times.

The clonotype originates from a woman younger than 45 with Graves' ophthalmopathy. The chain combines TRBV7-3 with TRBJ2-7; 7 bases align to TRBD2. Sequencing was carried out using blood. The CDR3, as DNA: TGTGCCAGCAGCCTAAGGGAGGGATACGAGCAGTACTTC. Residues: CASSLREGYEQYF.